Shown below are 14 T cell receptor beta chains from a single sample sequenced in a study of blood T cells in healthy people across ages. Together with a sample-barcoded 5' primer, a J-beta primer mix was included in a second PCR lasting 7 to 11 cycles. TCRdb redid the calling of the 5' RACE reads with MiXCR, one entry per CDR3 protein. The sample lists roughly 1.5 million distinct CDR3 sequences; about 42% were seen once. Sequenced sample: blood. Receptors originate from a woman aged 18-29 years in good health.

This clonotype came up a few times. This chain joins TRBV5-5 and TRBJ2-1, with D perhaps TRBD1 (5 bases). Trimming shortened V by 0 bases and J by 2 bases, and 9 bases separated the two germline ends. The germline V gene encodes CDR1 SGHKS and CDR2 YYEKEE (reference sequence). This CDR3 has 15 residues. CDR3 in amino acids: CASSLAKGTYNEQFF. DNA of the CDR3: TGTGCCAGCAGCTTGGCCAAGGGGACCTACAATGAGCAGTTCTTC.

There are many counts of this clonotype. The CDR3 is CASSYRGQGAKNIQYF. CDR3 DNA sequence: TGTGCCAGCAGCTACAGGGGGCAAGGGGCCAAAAACATTCAGTACTTC. The J gene is TRBJ2-4, the V gene TRBV5-6; 9 positions match TRBD1. This CDR3 comprises 16 residues. The J segment lost 1 base and the V segment lost 3 bases, leaving 5 bases of the junction unmatched. From germline, CDR1 is SGHDT and CDR2 YYEEEE.

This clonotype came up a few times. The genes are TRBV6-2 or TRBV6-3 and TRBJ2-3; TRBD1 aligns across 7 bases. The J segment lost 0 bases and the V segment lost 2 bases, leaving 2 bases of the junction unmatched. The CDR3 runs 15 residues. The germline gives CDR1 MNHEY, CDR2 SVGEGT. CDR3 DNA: TGTGCCAGCAGTTACCAGACAGGGAGCACAGATACGCAGTATTTT. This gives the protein CASSYQTGSTDTQYF.

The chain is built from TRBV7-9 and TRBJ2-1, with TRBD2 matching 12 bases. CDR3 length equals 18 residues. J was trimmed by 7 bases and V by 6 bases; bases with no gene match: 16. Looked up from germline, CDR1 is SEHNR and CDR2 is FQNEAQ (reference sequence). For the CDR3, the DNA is TGTGCCAGCAGTCCACTAGCGGGAGGCCCTATATGGGAGAATGAGCAGTTCTTC. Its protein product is CASSPLAGGPIWENEQFF.

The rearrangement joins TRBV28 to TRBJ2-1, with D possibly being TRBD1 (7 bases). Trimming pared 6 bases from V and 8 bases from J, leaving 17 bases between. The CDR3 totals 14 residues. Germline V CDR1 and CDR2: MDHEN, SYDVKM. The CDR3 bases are TGTGCCAGCAGGGGGGGACAGTCATACGATGAGCAGTTCTTC. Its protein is CASRGGQSYDEQFF.

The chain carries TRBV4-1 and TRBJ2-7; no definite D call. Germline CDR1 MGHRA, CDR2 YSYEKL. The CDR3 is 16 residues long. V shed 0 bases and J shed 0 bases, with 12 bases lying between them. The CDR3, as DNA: TGCGCCAGCAGCCAAGAATGGCATAGAAGCTCCTACGAGCAGTACTTC. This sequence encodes CASSQEWHRSSYEQYF.

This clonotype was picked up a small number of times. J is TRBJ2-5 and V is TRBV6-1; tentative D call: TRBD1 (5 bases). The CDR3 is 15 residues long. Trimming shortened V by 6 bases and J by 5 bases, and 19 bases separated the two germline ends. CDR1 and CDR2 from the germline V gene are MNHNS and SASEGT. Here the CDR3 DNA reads TGTGCCAGCAGGGACATCATGACGGCGGCGGAGACCCAGTACTTC. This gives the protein CASRDIMTAAETQYF.

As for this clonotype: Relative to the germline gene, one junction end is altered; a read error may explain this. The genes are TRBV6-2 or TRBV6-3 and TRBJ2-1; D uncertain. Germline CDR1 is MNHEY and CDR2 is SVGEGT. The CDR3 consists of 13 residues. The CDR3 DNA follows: TGTGCCAGCAGTTGGCAGAACTACAATGAGCTGTTCTTC. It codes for CASSWQNYNELFF.

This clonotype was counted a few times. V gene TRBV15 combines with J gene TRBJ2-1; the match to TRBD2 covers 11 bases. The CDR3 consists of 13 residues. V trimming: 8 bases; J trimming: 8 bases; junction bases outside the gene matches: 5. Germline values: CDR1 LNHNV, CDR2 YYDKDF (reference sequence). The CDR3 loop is CATLRSGGDEQFF. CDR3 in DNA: TGTGCCACCCTTCGTAGCGGGGGGGATGAGCAGTTCTTC.

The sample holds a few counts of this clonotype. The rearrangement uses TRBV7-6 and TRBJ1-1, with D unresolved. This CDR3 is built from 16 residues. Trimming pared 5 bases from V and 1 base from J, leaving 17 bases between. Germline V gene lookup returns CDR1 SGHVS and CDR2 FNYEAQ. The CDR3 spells CASSASTGLGNTEAFF. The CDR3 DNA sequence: TGTGCCAGCAGCGCGAGCACTGGGTTGGGGAACACTGAAGCTTTCTTT.

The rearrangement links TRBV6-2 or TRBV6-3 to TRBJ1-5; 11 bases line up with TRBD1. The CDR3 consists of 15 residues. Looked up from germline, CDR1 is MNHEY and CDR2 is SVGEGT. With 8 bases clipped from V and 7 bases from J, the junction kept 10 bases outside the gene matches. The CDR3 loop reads CASGYRDRGLQPQHF. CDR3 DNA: TGTGCCAGCGGATACCGGGACAGGGGGTTACAGCCCCAGCATTTT.

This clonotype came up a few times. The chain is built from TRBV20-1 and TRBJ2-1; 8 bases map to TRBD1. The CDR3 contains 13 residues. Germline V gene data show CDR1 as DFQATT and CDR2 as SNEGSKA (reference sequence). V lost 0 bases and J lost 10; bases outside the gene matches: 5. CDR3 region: CSARDRDRIEQFF. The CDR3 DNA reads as TGCAGTGCTAGAGATCGGGACAGGATAGAGCAGTTCTTC.

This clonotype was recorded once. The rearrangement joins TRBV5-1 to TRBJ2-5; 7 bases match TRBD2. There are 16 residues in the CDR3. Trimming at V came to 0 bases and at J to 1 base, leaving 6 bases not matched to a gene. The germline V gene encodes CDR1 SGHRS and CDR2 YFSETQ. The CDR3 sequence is CASSLGTSAAQETQYF. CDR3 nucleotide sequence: TGCGCCAGCAGCTTGGGCACTAGCGCAGCCCAAGAGACCCAGTACTTC.

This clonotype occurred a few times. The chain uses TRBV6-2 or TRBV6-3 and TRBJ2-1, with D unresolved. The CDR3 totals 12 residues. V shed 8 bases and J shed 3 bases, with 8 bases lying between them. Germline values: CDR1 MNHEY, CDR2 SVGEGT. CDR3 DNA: TGTGCCAGCTGCTACAGCTACAATGAGCAGTTCTTC. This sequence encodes CASCYSYNEQFF.